Following are 14 T cell receptor beta chains from one sample sequenced in a study of T cell responses to AZD1222 COVID-19 vaccine (dated by TCRdb to the early 2020s). Library generation was performed with the immunoSEQ multiplex PCR assay. TCRdb holds this immuneACCESS table with in-frame rearrangements only. Some clones are missing; in checked studies, unresolved V genes explain under half, and the rest has no known cause. The sample contains roughly 100,000 clones, roughly 84% of them found a single time. The ten top clones hold about 18% of the sample. This specimen's time point label, interpreted: baseline before first vaccination. Sequenced material: peripheral blood, taken on day 0 of AZD1222 vaccination. Every receptor here comes from an adult in good health.

This chain joins TRBV9 and TRBJ2-1, with D perhaps TRBD1 (5 bases). From germline, CDR1 is SGDLS and CDR2 YYNGEE. V lost 2 bases and J 0 bases, leaving 12 bases between the germline ends. The CDR3 runs to 16 residues. The CDR3 DNA is TGTGCCAGCAGCGTGGTACAGGAGAGCTCCTACAATGAGCAGTTCTTC. Protein product: CASSVVQESSYNEQFF.

J is TRBJ2-3 and V is TRBV30, with D perhaps TRBD1 (6 bases). Trimming shortened V by 3 bases and J by 10 bases, and 17 bases separated the two germline ends. CDR1 is GTSNPN and CDR2 is SVGIG in the germline V gene (reference sequence). The CDR3 has 13 residues. The CDR3 region is CAWSVQGPVAQYF. The CDR3 DNA is TGTGCCTGGAGCGTACAGGGCCCTGTCGCGCAGTATTTT.

This chain joins TRBV12-3 or TRBV12-4 and TRBJ2-5; unclear D gene. The CDR3 covers 13 residues. The V and J ends lost 2 bases and 2 bases respectively, with 6 bases between them. The CDR3 is CASSLPPQETQYF. The DNA for the CDR3 is TGTGCCAGCAGTTTACCACCACAAGAGACCCAGTACTTC.

This clone has just a few counts. DNA of the CDR3: TGTGCCAGCAGCGTAACCGGGACAGGGTCTTTCTCTGGAAACACCATATATTTT. Residues: CASSVTGTGSFSGNTIYF. The rearrangement joins TRBV13 to TRBJ1-3, with 9 bases aligning to TRBD1. Germline CDR1 PRHDT, CDR2 FYEKMQ (reference sequence). CDR3 length: 18 residues. The J segment lost 0 bases and the V segment lost 5 bases, leaving 11 bases of the junction unmatched.

The chain uses TRBV13 and TRBJ2-2; tentatively, D is TRBD1 (6 bases). There are 15 residues in the CDR3. V lost 5 bases and J lost 4, with 14 bases in between. Germline-derived CDR1 and CDR2 are PRHDT and FYEKMQ (reference sequence). CDR3 nucleotides: TGTGCCAGCAGCCAGAGGACAGACATCACCGGGGAGCTGTTTTTT. Translated: CASSQRTDITGELFF.

The chain recombines TRBV11-2 with TRBJ2-4; D is tentatively TRBD1 or TRBD2 (5 bases each). The germline CDR1 and CDR2 sequences are SGHAT and FQNNGV. Trimming stripped 5 bases from V and 9 bases from J, with 14 bases between. The CDR3 is 13 residues long. DNA for the CDR3: TGTGCCAGCAGCGGAGAACGGGGCCCCATTCAGTACTTC. Its protein is CASSGERGPIQYF.

The CDR3 DNA sequence: TGCAGCGTTGGGACACCGTCTGGAAACACCATATATTTT. Translated, it gives CSVGTPSGNTIYF. The chain combines TRBV29-1 with TRBJ1-3, with D perhaps matching TRBD1 (5 bases). The CDR3 is 13 residues long. Trimming removed 4 bases from V and 1 base from J, with 8 bases in between. The germline CDR1 and CDR2 sequences are SQVTM and ANQGSEA.

This chain links TRBV6-5 with TRBJ1-2; no firm D call. The CDR3 contains 14 residues. V was clipped by 4 bases and J by 0 bases, with 9 bases between them. Germline CDR1 and CDR2: MNHEY and SVGAGI. CDR3 protein: CASSFNKPNYGYTF. CDR3 sequence (DNA): TGTGCCAGCAGTTTTAACAAACCTAACTATGGCTACACCTTC.

The rearrangement uses TRBV2 and TRBJ1-2, with no clear D. In germline, CDR1 is SNHLY, CDR2 FYNNEI. This CDR3 spans 13 amino acids. V was clipped by 7 bases and J by 2 bases, with 11 bases between them. CDR3 region: CASKSGGNYGYTF. The CDR3 DNA reads as TGTGCCAGCAAATCGGGCGGGAACTATGGCTACACCTTC. The entire variable domain, with the rest obtained from reference TRBV2 and TRBJ1-2, is as follows: EPEVTQTPSHQVTQMGQEVILRCVPISNHLYFYWYRQILGQKVEFLVSFYNNEISEKSEIFDDQFSVERPDGSNFTLKIRSTKLEDSAMYFCASKSGGNYGYTFGSGTRLTVV.

The V call is TRBV19, the J call TRBJ1-1, with D perhaps matching TRBD1 (5 bases). CDR3 length: 15 residues. The V end was cut by 7 bases, the J end by 0 bases, with 15 bases between. CDR1 is LNHDA and CDR2 is SQIVND in the germline V gene (reference sequence). CDR3 DNA sequence: TGTGCCAGTAAGACAGAAGCCGACCTGAACACTGAAGCTTTCTTT. Its protein product is CASKTEADLNTEAFF.

V usage is TRBV7-2 and J usage is TRBJ2-2, with D perhaps TRBD2 (5 bases). Germline CDR1 SGHTA, CDR2 FQGNSA. CDR3 length: 15 residues. Trimming took off 0 bases at V and 4 bases at J, with 9 bases between the two ends. DNA for the CDR3: TGTGCCAGCAGCTTAGCCACGGGGAGCACCGGGGAGCTGTTTTTT. Translated, it gives CASSLATGSTGELFF.

The rearrangement links TRBV28 to TRBJ2-7, with D perhaps matching TRBD1 or TRBD2 (5 bases each). In germline, CDR1 is MDHEN, CDR2 SYDVKM. This CDR3 is built from 11 residues. The V end was cut by 3 bases, the J end by 12 bases, with 12 bases between. In nucleotides, the CDR3 is TGTGCCAGCAGTTTGAGGGGACCTGTGTACTTC. Protein: CASSLRGPVYF.

This clone was seen a few times. The chain joins TRBV5-1 to TRBJ2-4, with D possibly being TRBD1 (7 bases). The germline CDR1 and CDR2 sequences are SGHRS and YFSETQ. The CDR3 length is 16 residues. Trimming took 4 bases from V and 7 from J, leaving 21 bases between them. The chain's CDR3 is CASSPGGLLAANIQYF. The DNA of the CDR3 is TGCGCCAGCAGCCCAGGGGGGCTTCTGGCCGCTAACATTCAGTACTTC.

V and J are TRBV7-3 and TRBJ2-1; TRBD2 might be the D (6 bases). The CDR3 consists of 13 residues. V was trimmed by 5 bases and J by 6 bases, leaving 11 bases between them. Germline V gene lookup returns CDR1 SGHTA and CDR2 FQGTGA. For the CDR3, the DNA is TGTGCCAGCAGCCACCAGGGAGGCAATGAGCAGTTCTTC. Amino acid sequence: CASSHQGGNEQFF.